The clone carrying this TCR beta chain counts as medium-sized by frequency. TRB rearrangements were amplified by touch-down multiplex PCR with mixed TRB-A/B primers. TCRdb re-called the multiplex PCR reads; every CDR3 protein appears as one record, without DNA. This listing includes roughly 3,800 distinct CDR3 sequences. The CDR3 is made up of 16 amino acids. Germline CDR1 reads LNHDA; CDR2 reads SQIVND (reference sequence). These data originate in a study of T cell clusters in autoimmune cytopenias. Tens of thousands of genome equivalents of blood DNA were amplified for TRB. These data were also filed under a second study, of T cell repertoires in aging, cancer and after chemotherapy.

The source of this sequence is a human donor in good health. The chain combines TRBV19 with TRBJ2-2; TCRdb selects TRBD1, and the lack of DNA leaves this call unchecked. Sequencing was performed on peripheral blood. The CDR3 sequence: CASSTPPGRGTGELFF.